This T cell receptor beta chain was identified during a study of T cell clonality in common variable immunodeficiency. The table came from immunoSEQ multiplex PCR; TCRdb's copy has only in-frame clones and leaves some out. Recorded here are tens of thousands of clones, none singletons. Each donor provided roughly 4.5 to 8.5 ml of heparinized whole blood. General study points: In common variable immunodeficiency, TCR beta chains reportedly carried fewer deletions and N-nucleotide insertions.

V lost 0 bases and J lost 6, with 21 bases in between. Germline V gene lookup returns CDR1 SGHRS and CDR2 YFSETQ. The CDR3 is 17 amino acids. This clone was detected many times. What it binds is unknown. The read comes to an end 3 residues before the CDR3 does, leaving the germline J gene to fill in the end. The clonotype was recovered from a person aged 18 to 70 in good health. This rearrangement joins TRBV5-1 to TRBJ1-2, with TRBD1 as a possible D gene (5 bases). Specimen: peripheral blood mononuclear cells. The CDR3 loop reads CASSLGHPTETTNGYTF. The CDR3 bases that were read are TGCGCCAGCAGCTTGGGCCACCCGACAGAAACAACTAATGGC.